The rows below give T cell receptor beta chains drawn from one sample of a study of neoadjuvant anti-PD-1 for oral cavity cancer. Sequencing used immunoSEQ multiplex PCR; TCRdb keeps in-frame clones, though not all of them. The data contain roughly 32,000 clones, just under 80% of them singletons. The sample here was PBMCs, taken after nivolumab (anti-PD-1) treatment. The receptors derive from a person aged 35-79 years with oral cavity squamous cell carcinoma. Each CDR3 is given with its conserved first and last residue. D genes are given only for firm matches. Clone size appears in some rows only: once, few, many, or a class for an expanded clone.

TRBV11-1	-	-	TRBJ2-1	CASSPEIYNEQFF	TGTGCCAGCAGCCCGGAGATCTACAATGAGCAGTTCTTC
TRBV19	TRBD2	-	TRBJ2-5	CASSIRGLAGGGETQYF	TGTGCCAGTAGTATTAGGGGACTAGCGGGGGGCGGAGAGACCCAGTACTTC
TRBV5-1	-	-	TRBJ2-1	CASSSGPLSEQFF	TGCGCCAGCAGCTCGGGCCCACTCAGTGAGCAGTTCTTC
TRBV10-3	-	-	TRBJ2-7	CAATGLEGYEQYF	TGTGCCGCAACAGGGCTAGAGGGCTACGAGCAGTACTTC
TRBV27	-	-	TRBJ1-2	CASSLGAGRYGYTF	TGTGCCAGCAGTTTAGGGGCAGGCCGCTATGGCTACACCTTC
TRBV7-2	-	few	TRBJ2-7	CASSLAPKVPGEQYF	TGTGCCAGCAGCTTAGCCCCAAAGGTACCCGGCGAGCAGTACTTC
TRBV5-1	-	-	TRBJ1-2	CASSLAANYGYTF	TGCGCCAGCAGCTTGGCAGCTAACTATGGCTACACCTTC
TRBV27	-	few	TRBJ1-1	CASTHLQGNTEAFF	TGTGCCAGCACCCATTTACAGGGAAACACTGAAGCTTTCTTT
TRBV7-9	-	once	TRBJ2-5	CASRGEETQYF	TGTGCCAGCAGGGGGGAAGAGACCCAGTACTTC
TRBV5-5	TRBD1	-	TRBJ1-1	CASSLQGAVGVNTEAFF	TGTGCCAGCAGCCTACAGGGGGCGGTTGGGGTGAACACTGAAGCTTTCTTT
TRBV9	-	medium-sized	TRBJ1-1	CASSADKHTEAFF	TGTGCCAGCAGCGCCGACAAGCACACTGAAGCTTTCTTT
TRBV4-3	-	-	TRBJ1-6	CASSQAGTSSYNSPLHF	TGCGCCAGCAGCCAAGCGGGGACCAGCTCCTATAATTCACCCCTCCACTTT
TRBV2	-	once	TRBJ1-5	CASSVGRQYNQPQHF	TGTGCCAGCAGTGTCGGTAGGCAGTACAATCAGCCCCAGCATTTT
TRBV5-4	-	-	TRBJ2-2	CASSLVEYTGELFF	TGTGCCAGCAGCTTGGTCGAATACACCGGGGAGCTGTTTTTT
TRBV4-2	-	-	TRBJ1-6	CASSRPSGEGFHSPLHF	TGTGCCAGCAGCCGTCCCTCTGGGGAAGGGTTTCATTCACCCCTCCACTTT
TRBV5-6	-	-	TRBJ2-1	CASSLAIGHEQFF	TGTGCCAGCAGCTTGGCGATTGGGCATGAGCAGTTCTTC
TRBV7-6	-	once	TRBJ2-6	CASSAFWRSGANVLTF	TGTGCCAGCAGCGCTTTTTGGCGCTCTGGGGCCAACGTCCTGACTTTC
TRBV4-3	TRBD1	few	TRBJ1-1	CASSQDGWSGTGGSDTEAFF	TGCGCCAGCAGCCAAGATGGGTGGTCTGGGACAGGGGGAAGTGACACTGAAGCTTTCTTT
TRBV4-3	-	-	TRBJ1-6	CASSQGRDFLHF	TGCGCCAGCAGCCAAGGGAGGGACTTCCTCCACTTT
TRBV11-2	TRBD1	-	TRBJ2-5	CASSFGQGNMETQYF	TGTGCCAGCAGCTTTGGACAGGGTAACATGGAGACCCAGTACTTC
TRBV7-2	-	medium-sized	TRBJ1-1	CASSAPRGNAEAFF	TGTGCCAGCAGCGCGCCCAGGGGAAACGCTGAAGCTTTCTTT
TRBV13	TRBD2	-	TRBJ2-5	CASSLAGGLETQYF	TGTGCCAGCAGCTTAGCGGGGGGGCTGGAGACCCAGTACTTC
TRBV19	-	medium-sized	TRBJ1-3	CASSPRTGSGNTIYF	TGTGCCAGTAGTCCAAGGACGGGCTCTGGAAACACCATATATTTT
TRBV5-1	-	-	TRBJ1-6	CASSLSTVQNSPLHF	TGCGCCAGCAGCTTGAGCACAGTACAGAATTCACCCCTCCACTTT
TRBV19	-	-	TRBJ2-2	CASSKLGQNTGELFF	TGTGCCAGTAGTAAGTTAGGACAGAACACCGGGGAGCTGTTTTTT
TRBV7-2	-	-	TRBJ2-7	CASRLGGSYEQYF	TGTGCCAGCAGACTCGGGGGTTCCTACGAGCAGTACTTC
TRBV6-1	-	-	TRBJ1-4	CASSGTRSLEKLFF	TGTGCCAGCAGTGGGACGCGATCTCTTGAAAAACTGTTTTTT
TRBV4-3	-	-	TRBJ1-3	CASSQDFPSGNTIYF	TGCGCCAGCAGCCAAGATTTCCCCTCTGGAAACACCATATATTTT
TRBV5-1	TRBD2	-	TRBJ2-2	CASKGLAGTGELFF	TGCGCCAGTAAAGGACTAGCGGGCACCGGGGAGCTGTTTTTT
TRBV5-1	TRBD2	-	TRBJ2-5	CASTLGVSGGQETQYF	TGCGCCAGCACCTTGGGGGTTTCGGGAGGCCAAGAGACCCAGTACTTC
TRBV28	TRBD1	once	TRBJ1-2	CASRPRGDYGYTF	TGTGCCAGCAGGCCCAGGGGGGACTATGGCTACACCTTC
TRBV4-2	-	-	TRBJ1-6	CASSQTKGPSYNSPLHF	TGTGCCAGCAGCCAAACTAAAGGACCGAGCTATAATTCACCCCTCCACTTT
TRBV19	TRBD2	-	TRBJ2-5	CASSPPVNRRGIAGLEETQYF	TGTGCCAGTAGCCCCCCGGTGAACCGCCGGGGCATAGCGGGGCTCGAAGAGACCCAGTACTTC
TRBV7-2	-	-	TRBJ2-1	CASSPGTPSYNEQFF	TGTGCCAGCAGCCCAGGGACTCCTTCCTACAATGAGCAGTTCTTC
TRBV30	-	-	TRBJ1-6	CAWRGAGNSPLHF	TGTGCCTGGAGAGGGGCAGGGAATTCACCCCTCCACTTT
TRBV7-8	TRBD2	-	TRBJ2-1	CASSLLAGSSYNEQFF	TGTGCCAGCAGCTTATTAGCGGGGAGCTCCTACAATGAGCAGTTCTTC
TRBV11-2	-	-	TRBJ2-5	CASSYPSGSGGTQYF	TGTGCCAGCAGCTACCCCTCCGGCAGTGGAGGGACCCAGTACTTC
TRBV28	-	-	TRBJ1-2	CASSLGTHFYGYTF	TGTGCCAGCAGTCTTGGGACACACTTTTATGGCTACACCTTC
TRBV11-2	-	-	TRBJ2-7	CASSFIKGYYEQYF	TGTGCCAGCAGCTTCATTAAGGGGTATTACGAGCAGTACTTC
TRBV6-1	-	few	TRBJ1-1	CASKGGVTEAFF	TGTGCCAGCAAAGGCGGGGTCACTGAAGCTTTCTTT
TRBV5-4	TRBD1	-	TRBJ1-2	CASSGDRTGYTF	TGTGCCAGCAGCGGGGACAGGACCGGCTACACCTTC
TRBV9	-	-	TRBJ1-6	CASSAQGLPLHF	TGTGCCAGCAGCGCCCAGGGTCTACCCCTCCACTTT
TRBV6-4	TRBD2	-	TRBJ2-3	CASSRDYTDTQYF	TGTGCCAGCAGTAGGGACTATACAGATACGCAGTATTTT
TRBV7-2	-	-	TRBJ2-2	CASSPRLVGSGELFF	TGTGCCAGCAGCCCCCGACTAGTTGGATCCGGGGAGCTGTTTTTT
TRBV15	-	-	TRBJ2-7	CATSRDYRDEQYF	TGTGCCACCAGCAGAGATTACAGAGACGAGCAGTACTTC
TRBV4-1	TRBD2	-	TRBJ2-1	CASSPAWSGGALFF	TGCGCCAGCAGTCCCGCCTGGAGCGGGGGGGCCCTCTTCTTC
TRBV28	-	-	TRBJ2-5	CASSLYRGGSGPQETQYF	TGTGCCAGCAGTTTATATAGGGGGGGTAGCGGGCCACAAGAGACCCAGTACTTC